This TCR beta chain was observed in a study of blood T cell repertoires in COVID-19. CDR1 is SGDLS, CDR2 YYNGEE, per germline. V trimming: 2 bases; J trimming: 2 bases; junction bases outside the gene matches: 9. The CDR3 consists of 17 residues. The assay was immunoSEQ multiplex PCR, and TCRdb's table has in-frame clones only and misses some. The data show under 250,000 clones, just under 85% seen once. The sequence was collected from a man older than 75 with acute or convalescent COVID-19. Sequencing was carried out using peripheral blood. The chain joins TRBV9 to TRBJ2-2, with 7 bases lining up with TRBD2. CDR3 residues: CASSVVFSGLNTGELFF. The CDR3 DNA reads TGTGCCAGCAGCGTGGTATTTAGCGGGCTAAACACCGGGGAGCTGTTTTTT.